Each of the 6 T cell receptor beta chains below was sequenced from the same sample in a study of cytomegalovirus exposure and HLA in healthy donors (dated by TCRdb to the late 2010s). Library creation used the immunoSEQ multiplex PCR assay. For the multiplex PCR, a mixture combining 60 forward primers for TCR Vbeta segments and 13 reverse primers for TCR Jbeta segments was used. TCRdb took this table from immuneACCESS and kept in-frame rearrangements with V and J called. Such tables lack part of the clones; where checked against another copy, unresolved V genes explain under half of the gap, and the rest is unexplained. The sample table records some 200,000 clones. Jointly, the top ten make up 0.9% to 1.4% of the sample. Sequencing input: PBMCs. The receptors stem from a girl aged 2 to 9 in good health and CMV-seropositive.

CDR3 residues: CASSLSLTSGYTDTQYF. CDR3 sequence (DNA): TGTGCCAGCAGCTTAAGTCTGACTAGCGGTTACACAGATACGCAGTATTTT. The chain joins TRBV7-2 to TRBJ2-3, with TRBD2 identical over 9 bases. This CDR3 is 17 amino acids long. CDR1 SGHTA and CDR2 FQGNSA come from the germline V gene. Trimming took 2 bases from V and 2 from J; bases not matched to a gene: 8.

For the CDR3, the DNA is TGCGCCAGCAGCACCGGGACATCAGGGACCGGGGAGCTGTTTTTT. Translation gives CASSTGTSGTGELFF. The V gene is TRBV5-1, the J gene TRBJ2-2, with D possibly TRBD1 on 6 matching bases. CDR3 length: 15 residues. Trimming left V 4 bases short and J 5 bases short, with 15 bases between. Germline V gene sequence: CDR1 SGHRS, CDR2 YFSETQ. Complete variable domain (other parts from reference TRBV5-1 and TRBJ2-2): KAGVTQTPRYLIKTRGQQVTLSCSPISGHRSVSWYQQTPGQGLQFLFEYFSETQRNKGNFPGRFSGRQFSNSRSEMNVSTLELGDSALYLCASSTGTSGTGELFFGEGSRLTVL.

The chain uses TRBV18 and TRBJ1-5; D unresolved. V was cut by 2 bases and J by 0 bases, with 14 bases left in between. The germline CDR1 and CDR2 sequences are KGHSH and LQKENI. This CDR3 has 17 residues. This CDR3 reads CASSPSAGSRSNQPQHF. As DNA, the CDR3 is TGTGCCAGCTCACCATCGGCAGGCTCCCGTAGCAATCAGCCCCAGCATTTT.

The chain employs TRBV2 and TRBJ2-7; tentatively, D is TRBD1 (6 bases). Germline CDR1 and CDR2: SNHLY and FYNNEI. The CDR3 runs to 13 residues. Trimming removed 7 bases at V and 3 bases at J, with 13 bases between. The CDR3 DNA reads as TGTGCCAGCACAGGGGTACCTAACTACGAGCAGTACTTC. This translates into CASTGVPNYEQYF.

This rearrangement joins TRBV19 to TRBJ2-5; 11 positions agree with TRBD2. There are 15 residues in the CDR3. Germline V CDR1 and CDR2: LNHDA, SQIVND (reference sequence). Germline trimming cut 5 bases from V and 6 bases from J; bases unmatched to any gene: 8. The chain's CDR3 is CASSYGTSGPKTQYF. The CDR3 region has the DNA TGTGCCAGTAGTTACGGGACTAGCGGACCCAAGACCCAGTACTTC. The full variable domain, completed using reference TRBV19 and TRBJ2-5, is DGGITQSPKYLFRKEGQNVTLSCEQNLNHDAMYWYRQDPGQGLRLIYYSQIVNDFQKGDIAEGYSVSREKKESFPLTVTSAQKNPTAFYLCASSYGTSGPKTQYFGPGTRLLVL.

The chain employs TRBV7-9 and TRBJ1-1; TRBD1 matches 9 bases. Germline CDR1 SEHNR, CDR2 FQNEAQ (reference sequence). V lost 5 bases, J lost 5 bases, and 9 bases stayed unmatched. CDR3 length: 15 residues. CDR3 region: CASSPRGQGWTEAFF. CDR3 nucleotide sequence: TGTGCCAGCAGCCCTAGGGGACAGGGTTGGACTGAAGCTTTCTTT.